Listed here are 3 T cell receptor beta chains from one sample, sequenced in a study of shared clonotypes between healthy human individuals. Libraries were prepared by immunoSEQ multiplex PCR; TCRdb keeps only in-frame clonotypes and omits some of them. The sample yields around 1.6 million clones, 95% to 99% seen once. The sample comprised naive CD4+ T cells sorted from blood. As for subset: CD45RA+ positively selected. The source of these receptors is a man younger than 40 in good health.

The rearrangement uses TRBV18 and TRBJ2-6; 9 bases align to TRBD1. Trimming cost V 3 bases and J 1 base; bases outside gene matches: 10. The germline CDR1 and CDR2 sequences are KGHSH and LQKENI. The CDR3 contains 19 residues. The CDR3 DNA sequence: TGTGCCAGCTCACCGCTTGGACAGGGGATAGGGTCTGGGGCCAACGTCCTGACTTTC. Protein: CASSPLGQGIGSGANVLTF.

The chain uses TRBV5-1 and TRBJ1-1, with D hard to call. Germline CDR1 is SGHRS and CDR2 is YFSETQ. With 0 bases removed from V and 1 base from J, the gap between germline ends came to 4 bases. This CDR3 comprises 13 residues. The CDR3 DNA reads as TGCGCCAGCAGCTTGGACAAGAACACTGAAGCTTTCTTT. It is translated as CASSLDKNTEAFF. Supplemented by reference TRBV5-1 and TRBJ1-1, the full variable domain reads KAGVTQTPRYLIKTRGQQVTLSCSPISGHRSVSWYQQTPGQGLQFLFEYFSETQRNKGNFPGRFSGRQFSNSRSEMNVSTLELGDSALYLCASSLDKNTEAFFGQGTRLTVV.

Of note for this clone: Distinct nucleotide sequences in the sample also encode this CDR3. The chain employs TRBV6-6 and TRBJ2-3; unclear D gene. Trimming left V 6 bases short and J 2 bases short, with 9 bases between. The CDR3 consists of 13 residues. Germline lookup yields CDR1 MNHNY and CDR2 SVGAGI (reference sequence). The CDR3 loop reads CASRDRFTDTQYF. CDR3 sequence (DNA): TGTGCCAGCAGGGACCGGTTCACAGATACGCAGTATTTT.